This TCR beta chain was profiled in a study of cytomegalovirus exposure and HLA in healthy donors. Trimming removed 6 bases from V and 7 bases from J; junction bases left unmatched: 8. Germline assignment: CDR1 MNHNS and CDR2 SASEGT. CDR3 length: 14 amino acids. Sequenced by immunoSEQ multiplex PCR; TCRdb stores in-frame clones only, minus some. Of tens of thousands of clones detected, about 91% appear once; the ten largest clones hold 2.2%. The rearrangement uses TRBV6-1 and TRBJ1-4; TRBD1 agrees at 7 bases. The sequence came from a woman younger than 45 in good health and CMV-seronegative. Sequencing used PBMCs. CDR3 in amino acids: CASRGAGGFEKLFF. The CDR3 DNA follows: TGTGCCAGCAGGGGGGCAGGGGGGTTTGAAAAACTGTTTTTT.